Following are 27 T cell receptor beta chains from one sample sequenced in a study of blood T cell repertoires in COVID-19. Some clones are missing from TCRdb's copy, which holds only in-frame ones; the method was immunoSEQ multiplex PCR. Among 200,000 to 300,000 clones listed, roughly 80% were seen once. Sequenced material: peripheral blood. The receptors shown here come from a man at least 80 years old with acute or convalescent COVID-19.

The chain recombines TRBV7-9 with TRBJ1-5; possible D gene TRBD1, 5 bases. The CDR3 sequence is 14 residues long. Germline V gives CDR1 SEHNR, CDR2 FQNEAQ (reference sequence). The V end lost 4 bases, the J end lost 4 bases, and 11 bases lay between the germline ends. The CDR3 spells CASSYRDSNQPQHF. CDR3 coding DNA: TGTGCCAGCAGCTACCGGGACTCGAATCAGCCCCAGCATTTT.

The chain links TRBV19 to TRBJ1-2; no clear D gene. This CDR3 comprises 14 residues. The germline gives CDR1 LNHDA, CDR2 SQIVND (reference sequence). Trimming pared 5 bases from V and 2 bases from J, leaving 12 bases between. The CDR3, as DNA: TGTGCCAGTAGTCCGAGGGCGGCGAACTATGGCTACACCTTC. Translation gives CASSPRAANYGYTF.

The chain combines TRBV6-5 with TRBJ1-5; D is undetermined. Germline assignment: CDR1 MNHEY and CDR2 SVGAGI. The V gene lost 0 bases and the J gene lost 1 base, with 7 bases spanning the gap. There are 15 residues in the CDR3. Here the CDR3 DNA reads TGTGCCAGCAGTTACTCTACGAGCAGCAATCAGCCCCAGCATTTT. Its translation is CASSYSTSSNQPQHF.

This clone was seen only a few times. This sequence joins TRBV21-1 and TRBJ2-7; TRBD2, the D gene given by the table, was not confirmed from the DNA. TRBV21-1 counts as a pseudogene. The CDR3 is 16 residues long. The DNA for the CDR3 is TGTGCCAGCAGCAACCCCCAACTAGCGGGAAACTACGAGCAGTACTTC. Encoded protein: CASSNPQLAGNYEQYF.

The chain couples TRBV6-6 to TRBJ1-1; a weak D match, TRBD1 (5 bases). This CDR3 spans 13 amino acids. In germline, CDR1 is MNHNY, CDR2 SVGAGI (reference sequence). Trimming removed 2 bases from V and 3 bases from J, with 7 bases in between. The CDR3 DNA sequence: TGTGCCAGCAGTTACGGGGGGTACACTGAAGCTTTCTTT. Residues: CASSYGGYTEAFF.

Concerning this clone itself: This CDR3 is also generated by other DNA sequences in the sample. The chain carries TRBV30 and TRBJ1-5, with 8 bases aligning to TRBD1. With 5 bases clipped from V and 4 bases from J, the junction kept 4 bases outside the gene matches. Per the germline V gene, CDR1 is GTSNPN and CDR2 is SVGIG (reference sequence). The CDR3 spans 13 residues. The CDR3 reads CAWADRGNQPQHF. DNA for the CDR3: TGTGCCTGGGCCGACAGGGGAAATCAGCCCCAGCATTTT.

With regard to this clone: A read error may account for a junction end that differs from germline. The chain recombines TRBV3-1 (or the pseudogene TRBV3-2) with TRBJ2-1, with 9 bases fitting TRBD1. This CDR3 region has 12 residues. The germline V gene has CDR1 LGHDT and CDR2 YNNKEL (reference sequence). The CDR3 coding sequence is TGTGCCAGCAGCCACTCTGGACAGGGGCGGCTCTTC. This translates into CASSHSGQGRLF.

V and J are TRBV12-3 or TRBV12-4 and TRBJ1-2; a possible D gene is TRBD1 (6 bases). Trimming took 5 bases from V and 4 from J, leaving 11 bases between them. The CDR3 runs to 13 residues. In nucleotides, the CDR3 is TGTGCCAGCAGTCCCCGGACAGCCTATGGCTACACCTTC. It yields the protein CASSPRTAYGYTF.

A few counts support this clone. This sequence joins TRBV7-3 and TRBJ1-1, with TRBD1 matching 7 bases. This CDR3 has 14 amino acids. With 5 bases clipped from V and 0 bases from J, the junction kept 3 bases outside the gene matches. CDR1 is SGHTA and CDR2 is FQGTGA in the germline V gene. This CDR3 reads CASSLQGMNTEAFF. DNA of the CDR3: TGTGCCAGCAGCCTACAGGGGATGAACACTGAAGCTTTCTTT.

CDR3 amino acids: CASSRGGQGSYNEQFF. The CDR3 region has the DNA TGCGCCAGCAGCCGGGGGGGACAGGGGTCCTACAATGAGCAGTTCTTC. The V gene is TRBV4-1, the J gene TRBJ2-1; the match to TRBD1 covers 10 bases. CDR1 and CDR2 from the germline V gene are MGHRA and YSYEKL. There are 16 residues in the CDR3. Unmatched junction bases numbered 4, after V lost 4 bases and J lost 1 base.

The chain joins TRBV30 to TRBJ1-2, with D hard to call. Trimming cost V 6 bases and J 3 bases, with 8 bases left between them. CDR3 length: 11 amino acids. CDR1 is GTSNPN and CDR2 is SVGIG in the germline V gene (reference sequence). This CDR3 is CACHGDYGYTF. CDR3 bases: TGTGCCTGCCACGGAGACTATGGCTACACCTTC.

This clone occurred a few times. The chain joins TRBV15 to TRBJ1-1; TRBD1 is a possible D gene (6 bases). Trimming shortened V by 0 bases and J by 1 base, and 9 bases separated the two germline ends. The CDR3 length is 15 residues. Germline V lookup: CDR1 LNHNV, CDR2 YYDKDF (reference sequence). The CDR3 bases are TGTGCCACCAGCAGAGACCTGACAGGGAACACTGAAGCTTTCTTT. As protein: CATSRDLTGNTEAFF.

The V and J genes are TRBV19 and TRBJ2-7, with D possibly matching TRBD2 (6 bases). V dropped 4 bases and J dropped 3 bases, with 10 bases sitting between them. The CDR3 length is 13 residues. Germline values: CDR1 LNHDA, CDR2 SQIVND (reference sequence). In DNA form, the CDR3 reads TGTGCCAGTAGTAAGGGACTGGACTACGAGCAGTACTTC. It is translated as CASSKGLDYEQYF.

This chain joins TRBV6-1 and TRBJ2-4; D may be TRBD1 (5 bases). Trimming pared 0 bases from V and 0 bases from J, leaving 18 bases between. Germline CDR1 is MNHNS and CDR2 is SASEGT. The CDR3 extends over 19 amino acids. DNA for the CDR3: TGTGCCAGCAGTGAAGCACTTACTCTACAGGTTATAGCCAAAAACATTCAGTACTTC. Its protein product is CASSEALTLQVIAKNIQYF.

The rearrangement links TRBV5-1 to TRBJ2-4; no reliable D call. The V end was cut by 4 bases, the J end by 4 bases, with 12 bases between. Germline-derived CDR1 and CDR2 are SGHRS and YFSETQ. The CDR3 has 14 amino acids. The CDR3 spells CASSLLTVKNIQYF. The DNA of the CDR3 is TGCGCCAGCAGCCTACTTACGGTGAAAAACATTCAGTACTTC.

J is TRBJ2-1 and V is TRBV21-1; no DNA check was done on the table's D call, TRBD2. TRBV21-1 is recorded as a pseudogene. The CDR3 sequence is 15 residues long. In nucleotides, the CDR3 is TGTGCCAGCAGCAAAGCTAGCGGGAGGGTGAATGAGCAGTTCTTC. The encoded protein is CASSKASGRVNEQFF.

The sample holds a few counts of this clone. This chain joins TRBV18 and TRBJ1-2; TRBD1 matches at 9 bases. This CDR3 has 15 amino acids. CDR1 and CDR2 from the germline V gene are KGHSH and LQKENI. J lost 3 bases, V lost 1 base, and 3 bases had no gene match. The CDR3 here is CASSPLDRGDYGYTF. The CDR3 bases are TGTGCCAGCTCACCACTGGACAGGGGTGACTATGGCTACACCTTC.

This chain uses TRBV27 with TRBJ2-7, with TRBD1 matching 9 bases. Per germline, CDR1 MNHEY and CDR2 SMNVEV (reference sequence). The CDR3 is 18 residues long. The trim removed 0 bases at V and 4 bases at J, leaving 13 bases unmatched. DNA of the CDR3: TGTGCCAGCAGTTTATCGCGCACATCCCGGGACAGGGTGTACGAGCAGTACTTC. The encoded protein is CASSLSRTSRDRVYEQYF.

This chain uses TRBV7-8 with TRBJ2-7; D unclear. Germline CDR1 and CDR2: SGHVS and FQNEAQ. V lost 7 bases to trimming and J lost 6 bases, with 10 bases between them. The CDR3 runs 11 residues. The CDR3 nucleotides are TGTGCCAGCACCCCCAGTCTCGAGCAGTACTTC. It codes for CASTPSLEQYF.

CDR3 in amino acids: CASSQERGGSEQYF. The CDR3 region has the DNA TGTGCCAGCAGCCAGGAGCGGGGGGGATCCGAGCAGTACTTC. The rearrangement links TRBV28 to TRBJ2-7; 10 bases are a match to TRBD2. The V segment lost 6 bases and the J segment 6 bases; nucleotides outside the gene matches: 8. The CDR3 has 14 amino acids. Germline V CDR1 and CDR2: MDHEN, SYDVKM.

The chain links TRBV24-1 to TRBJ2-7, with a possible D match to TRBD1 (6 bases). In germline, CDR1 is KGHDR, CDR2 SFDVKD. The CDR3 totals 15 residues. The V end was cut by 2 bases, the J end by 3 bases, with 13 bases between. For the CDR3, the DNA is TGTGCCACCAGTGATTGGACGGGCAGGGGCTACGAGCAGTACTTC. Translation gives CATSDWTGRGYEQYF.

V gene TRBV7-9 combines with J gene TRBJ2-7; unclear D gene. The V and J ends lost 2 bases and 0 bases respectively, with 20 bases between them. The germline V gene has CDR1 SEHNR and CDR2 FQNEAQ (reference sequence). This CDR3 is built from 18 residues. CDR3 sequence reads: CASSLPRAPTRSSYEQYF. CDR3 bases: TGTGCCAGCAGCTTACCTCGAGCGCCCACGAGGAGCTCCTACGAGCAGTACTTC.

The chain is built from TRBV3-1 (or the pseudogene TRBV3-2) and TRBJ2-3; 7 bases agree with TRBD1. Germline CDR1 and CDR2: LGHDT and YNNKEL (reference sequence). J was trimmed by 2 bases and V by 2 bases; bases with no gene match: 7. This CDR3 has 16 residues. Written as DNA, the CDR3 is TGTGCCAGCAGCCAATCTACAGGGGTATACACAGATACGCAGTATTTT. Translated, it gives CASSQSTGVYTDTQYF.

The rearrangement uses TRBV28 and TRBJ1-4, with 8 bases aligning to TRBD1. J gave up 6 bases and V 4 bases, and 4 bases lay outside the gene matches. The germline CDR1 and CDR2 sequences are MDHEN and SYDVKM. The CDR3 has 14 residues. The CDR3 protein is CASSYRGIYEKLFF. DNA for the CDR3: TGTGCCAGCAGTTACAGGGGGATTTATGAAAAACTGTTTTTT.

This clone was counted between two and nine times. The DNA is left out, because the CDR3 cannot be placed on it with certainty; the CDR3 is given as TCRdb lists it. V usage is TRBV6-6 and J usage is TRBJ1-5. Germline CDR1 MNHNY, CDR2 SVGAGI (reference sequence). The CDR3 contains 12 residues when both ends are counted. The CDR3 reads CASSSSDQPQHF.

CDR3 sequence reads: CASSPIRQGPRAGEQYF. The CDR3 DNA follows: TGTGCCAGCTCACCTATCCGACAGGGCCCTCGGGCAGGGGAGCAGTACTTC. This chain links TRBV18 with TRBJ2-7; TRBD1 matches 7 bases. After removal of 3 bases from V and 7 bases from J, the junction contained 18 bases not matched to a gene. CDR3 length: 17 residues. Germline V CDR1 and CDR2: KGHSH, LQKENI.

The chain joins TRBV10-3 to TRBJ1-5; 10 bases align to TRBD1. V gave up 6 bases and J gave up 4 bases; unmatched junction bases: 0. CDR3 size: 13 residues. Germline V gives CDR1 ENHRY, CDR2 SYGVKD. CDR3 protein: CAIRDRGNQPQHF. As DNA, the CDR3 is TGTGCCATCAGGGACAGGGGGAATCAGCCCCAGCATTTT.